This TCR beta chain is drawn from a study of T cells in Graves' hyperthyroidism and ophthalmopathy. In the study overall: Before any treatment, at initial diagnosis, peripheral blood was collected. Whole-study findings and limits: Prediction of ophthalmopathy progression came a median roughly 6.4 months pre-onset. Clonotypes that were expanded in thyroid above 0.001 mostly appeared in blood too.

A Clinical Activity Score of at least 3, a NOSPECS grade of at least 4 and a duration under 3 months were recorded in the ophthalmopathy patients. Template material for amplifying TCR beta CDR3 regions consisted of RNA transcripts. The HTBI set primed first-round TCR CDR3 RT-PCR. MiXCR, run by TCRdb on the multiplex PCR reads, gives a single entry per CDR3 protein. The sample carries hundreds of thousands of distinct CDR3 sequences, approximately 20% recorded once. Comment on this clonotype: The antigen is not known.

The receptor was derived from a middle-aged man with Graves' ophthalmopathy. Material: blood.

CDR3 nucleotide sequence: TGTGCCAGCCAGTCAATGGGGGATACCGGGGAGCTGTTTTTT. It yields the protein CASQSMGDTGELFF. The rearrangement links TRBV6-2 or TRBV6-3 to TRBJ2-2; D is tentatively TRBD1 or TRBD2 (5 bases each). The CDR3 is 14 residues long. V was clipped by 8 bases and J by 5 bases, with 15 bases between them. CDR1 is MNHEY, CDR2 SVGEGT, per germline.